These 17 T cell receptor beta chains were all obtained from the same sample, sequenced in a study of vaccination effects on CD4 cells after COVID-19. For these TCRs, the target antigens are not known. With the ViraFEST assay, the study expanded antigen-specific CD4+ T cells using viral peptide pools, then sequenced them. Isolating CD4+ T cells followed approximately nine days of culture. All vaccine recipients tested negative for nucleocapsid antibodies and had never contracted SARS-CoV-2 infection. Measured with immunoSEQ multiplex PCR; TCRdb has only the in-frame clones, and not every one. The repertoire holds fewer than 30,000 clones, over 60% seen once, with about a tenth in the top ten. The specimen comprised CD4+ T cells from PBMCs cultured with HCoV-NL63 spike peptides, sampled before COVID-19 vaccination. The receptors shown here come from a human donor who received a COVID-19 vaccine.

This rearrangement joins TRBV30 to TRBJ1-5; a possible D gene is TRBD1 (5 bases). The germline V gene encodes CDR1 GTSNPN and CDR2 SVGIG (reference sequence). V was clipped by 2 bases and J by 5 bases, with 13 bases between them. CDR3 length: 14 amino acids. This CDR3 is CAWSLGTGDQPQHF. The CDR3 DNA reads TGTGCCTGGAGTTTAGGGACCGGAGATCAGCCCCAGCATTTT.

The rearrangement uses TRBV15 and TRBJ1-1; D is unclear. The CDR3 sequence is 15 residues long. Looked up from germline, CDR1 is LNHNV and CDR2 is YYDKDF (reference sequence). Trimming shortened V by 5 bases and J by 2 bases, and 15 bases separated the two germline ends. The CDR3: CATSPMSGVNTEAFF. CDR3 coding DNA: TGTGCCACCAGCCCCATGTCCGGGGTCAACACTGAAGCTTTCTTT. Using reference TRBV15 and TRBJ1-1 for the parts outside the CDR3, the full variable domain is DAMVIQNPRYQVTQFGKPVTLSCSQTLNHNVMYWYQQKSSQAPKLLFHYYDKDFNNEADTPDNFQSRRPNTSFCFLDIRSPGLGDTAMYLCATSPMSGVNTEAFFGQGTRLTVV.

The V gene is TRBV3-1 (or the pseudogene TRBV3-2), the J gene TRBJ1-3; no definite D call. CDR3 length: 15 amino acids. The ends were cut back, 1 base at V and 2 bases at J, with 9 bases in the middle. The germline gives CDR1 LGHDT, CDR2 YNNKEL (reference sequence). The CDR3 coding sequence is TGTGCCAGCAGCCAAGGTCAACACCCTGGAAACACCATATATTTT. Translating gives CASSQGQHPGNTIYF.

V and J are TRBV2 and TRBJ1-5; D unresolved. The CDR3 runs to 15 residues. The V gene's germline CDR1 is SNHLY and CDR2 FYNNEI. Trimming pared 0 bases from V and 4 bases from J, leaving 10 bases between. The CDR3, as DNA: TGTGCCAGCAGTGAAGCATCAACAGCTAATCAGCCCCAGCATTTT. Amino acids: CASSEASTANQPQHF.

CDR3 in DNA: TGTGCCAGCAGCCAAGGGACAGCTCAAGAGACCCAGTACTTC. This translates into CASSQGTAQETQYF. The chain carries TRBV4-2 and TRBJ2-5, with D perhaps TRBD1 (6 bases). Germline loops: CDR1 LGHNA, CDR2 YNFKEQ. This CDR3 has 14 amino acids. Trimming pared 1 base from V and 2 bases from J, leaving 8 bases between.

V is TRBV3-1 (or the pseudogene TRBV3-2) and J is TRBJ2-3; D ambiguous. The CDR3 contains 14 residues. V was pared by 2 bases and J by 4 bases, with 10 bases between. Germline V gives CDR1 LGHDT, CDR2 YNNKEL (reference sequence). In DNA form, the CDR3 reads TGTGCCAGCAGCCAATACACGGCACCAGATACGCAGTATTTT. It codes for CASSQYTAPDTQYF.

This sequence joins TRBV3-1 (or the pseudogene TRBV3-2) and TRBJ2-1; D is uncertain. This CDR3 has 14 residues. V lost 4 bases to trimming and J lost 6 bases, with 13 bases between them. Germline loops: CDR1 LGHDT, CDR2 YNNKEL (reference sequence). The CDR3 nucleotides are TGTGCCAGCAGCCCCGATGGCCAGTTCAATGAGCAGTTCTTC. Translating it yields CASSPDGQFNEQFF.

The chain couples TRBV5-6 to TRBJ1-1; unclear D gene. V lost 3 bases and J 7 bases, leaving 10 bases between the germline ends. Germline CDR1 SGHDT, CDR2 YYEEEE. The length of the CDR3 is 12 residues. CDR3 bases: TGTGCCAGCAGCTACGACGGAAGTGAAGCTTTCTTT. Residues: CASSYDGSEAFF.

This chain links TRBV7-9 with TRBJ1-1; D call uncertain. The CDR3 spans 15 residues. Germline CDR1 SEHNR, CDR2 FQNEAQ (reference sequence). V was pared by 5 bases and J by 5 bases, with 18 bases between. CDR3 protein: CASSPKLRVGTEAFF. CDR3 nucleotide sequence: TGTGCCAGCAGCCCAAAACTGAGGGTCGGGACTGAAGCTTTCTTT.

This clone is a singleton in its sample. This rearrangement joins TRBV27 to TRBJ1-1, with 9 bases aligning to TRBD1. Trimming took 7 bases from V and 3 from J; bases not matched to a gene: 6. This CDR3 spans 14 amino acids. CDR1 is MNHEY and CDR2 is SMNVEV in the germline V gene (reference sequence). This CDR3 is CASNSQGAYTEAFF. CDR3 nucleotides: TGTGCCAGCAACTCACAGGGGGCGTACACTGAAGCTTTCTTT.

The CDR3 spells CAWRGQGSSYGYTF. CDR3 DNA: TGTGCCTGGAGAGGACAGGGGTCCTCATATGGCTACACCTTC. The chain recombines TRBV30 with TRBJ1-2; 9 bases match TRBD1. The CDR3 length is 14 residues. Per germline, CDR1 GTSNPN and CDR2 SVGIG (reference sequence). The V gene end was trimmed by 3 bases and the J gene end by 5 bases; junction bases not matched to a gene: 7.

The chain is built from TRBV6-5 and TRBJ2-2; TRBD2 might be the D (5 bases). Per the germline V gene, CDR1 is MNHEY and CDR2 is SVGAGI. Trimming removed 8 bases from V and 0 bases from J, with 10 bases in between. The CDR3 is 14 amino acids. In nucleotides, the CDR3 is TGTGCCAGCCTTTTGACTACGAACACCGGGGAGCTGTTTTTT. Residues: CASLLTTNTGELFF.

V gene TRBV5-1 combines with J gene TRBJ2-2; TRBD1 matches 11 bases. Germline V gene data show CDR1 as SGHRS and CDR2 as YFSETQ. This CDR3 is built from 14 residues. V trimming: 5 bases; J trimming: 4 bases; junction bases outside the gene matches: 1. The CDR3 loop reads CASRGQGGTGELFF. CDR3 DNA: TGCGCCAGCAGGGGACAGGGGGGCACCGGGGAGCTGTTTTTT.

V gene TRBV5-1 combines with J gene TRBJ1-1, with 11 bases that match TRBD1. With V trimmed by 2 bases and J by 7 bases, 7 bases remained unmatched. The CDR3 is 15 residues long. Germline V gene lookup returns CDR1 SGHRS and CDR2 YFSETQ. CDR3 sequence (DNA): TGCGCCAGCAGCTTAAAGGGACAGGGGGGGAGTGAAGCTTTCTTT. Translated, it gives CASSLKGQGGSEAFF.

The rearrangement joins TRBV27 to TRBJ2-2, with D possibly TRBD1 on 5 matching bases. The V gene's germline CDR1 is MNHEY and CDR2 SMNVEV (reference sequence). The CDR3 totals 15 residues. The V gene lost 5 bases and the J gene lost 8 bases, with 18 bases spanning the gap. This CDR3 reads CASSPRQLDSGELFF. CDR3 DNA sequence: TGTGCCAGCAGTCCCAGACAGTTAGATTCGGGGGAGCTGTTTTTT.

This chain links TRBV10-3 with TRBJ2-7, with 7 bases that match TRBD1. This CDR3 is built from 13 residues. V gave up 5 bases and J gave up 3 bases; unmatched junction bases: 4. Germline V CDR1 and CDR2: ENHRY, SYGVKD. CDR3 in DNA: TGTGCCATCAGTTTGGGACAGAACTACGAGCAGTACTTC. Protein sequence: CAISLGQNYEQYF.

This clone is categorized as medium-sized (0.01 to 0.1%). One junction end disagrees with the germline gene, perhaps due to a read error. The chain carries TRBV5-1 and TRBJ2-3; 7 positions match TRBD1. The CDR3 is 12 amino acids. Germline CDR1 and CDR2: SGHRS and YFSETQ. CDR3 region: CASSIPGQREAF. CDR3 nucleotides: TGCGCCAGCAGCATTCCGGGACAGAGAGAAGCTTTT.